This TCR beta chain derives from a study of CD4 T cells in relation to SARS-CoV-2 and coronaviruses. Study details: TCR beta CDR3s were sequenced after roughly nine-day antigen culture of PBMCs. No peptide or an HIV-1 Nef peptide pool served as negative control.

Worth noting for this clone: Its specificity is unknown.

This table comes from immunoSEQ multiplex PCR, and its TCRdb copy is limited to in-frame clones, with some not included. This sample has 18,000 or so clones, with more than 65% found just once. The V and J ends lost 3 bases and 5 bases respectively, with 9 bases between them. The germline V gene encodes CDR1 KGHDR and CDR2 SFDVKD. The CDR3 is 13 amino acids. The unexposed donors gave CD4+ T cells in about 2011-2018, prior to COVID-19. CD4+ T cells were isolated from the cells after nine to eleven days of culture. Unexposed-donor CD4+ T cells were probed with SARS-CoV-2 S/N and four cold-coronavirus spikes, cells permitting.

Sequencing used CD4+ T cells from PBMCs, cultured in vitro. This clonotype was sampled from a human donor in good health. This chain joins TRBV24-1 and TRBJ1-1, with D tentatively TRBD1 (6 bases). CDR3 protein: CATSDPQGTEAFF. The CDR3 DNA reads TGTGCCACCAGTGATCCCCAGGGGACTGAAGCTTTCTTT.